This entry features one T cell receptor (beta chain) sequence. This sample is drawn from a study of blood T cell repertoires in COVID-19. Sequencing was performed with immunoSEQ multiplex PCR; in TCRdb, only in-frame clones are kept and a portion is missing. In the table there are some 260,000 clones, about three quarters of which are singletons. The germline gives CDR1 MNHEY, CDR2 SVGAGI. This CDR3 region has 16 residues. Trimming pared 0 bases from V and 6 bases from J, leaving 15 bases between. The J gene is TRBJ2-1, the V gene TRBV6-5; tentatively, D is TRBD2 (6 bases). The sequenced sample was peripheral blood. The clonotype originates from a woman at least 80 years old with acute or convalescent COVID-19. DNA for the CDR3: TGTGCCAGCAGTTACTCATGGAGGGTTGGTAGCAATGAGCAGTTCTTC. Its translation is CASSYSWRVGSNEQFF.